This is a list of T cell receptor beta chains from one sample in a study of blood T cell repertoires in COVID-19. Assay used: immunoSEQ multiplex PCR; TCRdb lists only in-frame clones, some missing. The sample shows roughly 220,000 clones, roughly 76% of them seen only once. The specimen sequenced was peripheral blood. The receptors shown here come from a woman aged 80 or over with COVID-19, enrolled during active disease. Both conserved end residues are part of each CDR3. The D gene is left open where the match is weak. Clone size, where shown, is once, few, many, or a class for clones that have expanded.

d_gene: .
j_gene: TRBJ1-1
v_gene: TRBV25-1
abundance: .
CDR3nt: TGTGCCAGCAGTGAATACAGGGGTTCGAACACTGAAGCTTTCTTT
CDR3aa: CASSEYRGSNTEAFF

d_gene: .
j_gene: TRBJ2-3
v_gene: TRBV12-3/TRBV12-4
abundance: .
CDR3nt: TGTGCCAGCAGTTCGGGACTGGAAGATACGCAGTATTTT
CDR3aa: CASSSGLEDTQYF

d_gene: .
j_gene: TRBJ2-3
v_gene: TRBV2
abundance: few
CDR3nt: TGTGCCAGTCGGGGACACTTGACCGCGGATACGCAGTATTTT
CDR3aa: CASRGHLTADTQYF

d_gene: .
j_gene: TRBJ2-1
v_gene: TRBV6-5
abundance: .
CDR3nt: TGTGCCAGCAGCCCCATAGAATACAATGAGCAGTTCTTC
CDR3aa: CASSPIEYNEQFF

d_gene: TRBD2
j_gene: TRBJ2-1
v_gene: TRBV9
abundance: once
CDR3nt: TGTGCCAGCAGCCCCCACCCTAGCGGGGGTTACAATGAGCAGTTCTTC
CDR3aa: CASSPHPSGGYNEQFF

d_gene: TRBD2
j_gene: TRBJ2-7
v_gene: TRBV15
abundance: .
CDR3nt: TGTGCCACCAGCAGAGGGGGGGGTCTCAACGAGCAGTACTTC
CDR3aa: CATSRGGGLNEQYF

d_gene: TRBD1
j_gene: TRBJ1-6
v_gene: TRBV2
abundance: few
CDR3nt: TGTGCCAGCAGTGTCGGACAGGGTAATTCACCCCTCCACTTT
CDR3aa: CASSVGQGNSPLHF

d_gene: .
j_gene: TRBJ1-2
v_gene: TRBV5-3
abundance: .
CDR3nt: TGTGCCAGAAGCTTGACAGGCAATAACTATGGCTACACCTTC
CDR3aa: CARSLTGNNYGYTF

d_gene: .
j_gene: TRBJ2-7
v_gene: TRBV3-1/TRBV3-2
abundance: .
CDR3nt: TGTGCCAGCAGCGTTCACAGGGATACCATCTACGAGCAGTACTTC
CDR3aa: CASSVHRDTIYEQYF

d_gene: TRBD2
j_gene: TRBJ2-1
v_gene: TRBV6-2/TRBV6-3
abundance: .
CDR3nt: TGTGCCAGCAGTTGGACTAGCGTTAGGCTATACAATGAGCAGTTCTTC
CDR3aa: CASSWTSVRLYNEQFF

d_gene: TRBD1
j_gene: TRBJ1-5
v_gene: TRBV7-8
abundance: .
CDR3nt: TGTGCCAGCAGCTTGGACAGGGGAAGGCGCAATCAGCCCCAGCATTTT
CDR3aa: CASSLDRGRRNQPQHF

d_gene: .
j_gene: TRBJ2-1
v_gene: TRBV7-2
abundance: .
CDR3nt: TGTGCCAGCAGCTCAGGACTTATATACAATGAGCAGTTCTTC
CDR3aa: CASSSGLIYNEQFF

d_gene: TRBD1
j_gene: TRBJ1-3
v_gene: TRBV7-9
abundance: .
CDR3nt: TGTGCCAGCAGCTTAGAGGGGGCCCCTGGAAACACCATATATTTT
CDR3aa: CASSLEGAPGNTIYF

d_gene: .
j_gene: TRBJ2-5
v_gene: TRBV18
abundance: once
CDR3nt: TGTGCCAGCTCACCGTCTCAAGCTGTGGAGACCCAGTACTTC
CDR3aa: CASSPSQAVETQYF

d_gene: TRBD2
j_gene: TRBJ2-7
v_gene: TRBV13
abundance: .
CDR3nt: TGTGCCAGCAGCCGCGGACTAGCGGGAGTTCCCTCTGGGAACGAGCAGTACTTC
CDR3aa: CASSRGLAGVPSGNEQYF

d_gene: .
j_gene: TRBJ1-2
v_gene: TRBV5-6
abundance: .
CDR3nt: TGTGCCAGCAGCTTCAGGGTTCACTATGGCTACACCTTC
CDR3aa: CASSFRVHYGYTF

d_gene: TRBD1
j_gene: TRBJ1-2
v_gene: TRBV5-1
abundance: .
CDR3nt: TGCGCCAGCAGCTCCGGGACAGGGAGCAACTATGGCTACACCTTC
CDR3aa: CASSSGTGSNYGYTF

d_gene: .
j_gene: TRBJ2-4
v_gene: TRBV5-4
abundance: .
CDR3nt: TGTGCCAGCAGCCACAGGGGAGGAGGAAACATTCAGTACTTC
CDR3aa: CASSHRGGGNIQYF

d_gene: .
j_gene: TRBJ2-7
v_gene: TRBV19
abundance: .
CDR3nt: TGTGCCAGTAGTATAGGAGGGCGCAGGGAGGACGAGCAGTACTTC
CDR3aa: CASSIGGRREDEQYF

d_gene: TRBD2
j_gene: TRBJ2-1
v_gene: TRBV7-2
abundance: .
CDR3nt: TGTGCCAGCAGCTTTAGACTAGCGGGAGACAATGAGCAGTTCTTC
CDR3aa: CASSFRLAGDNEQFF

d_gene: TRBD1
j_gene: TRBJ1-2
v_gene: TRBV3-1/TRBV3-2
abundance: .
CDR3nt: TGTGCCAGCAGCCGTCCGGGAGGGGGCCTCTATGGCTACACCTTC
CDR3aa: CASSRPGGGLYGYTF

d_gene: .
j_gene: TRBJ1-5
v_gene: TRBV14
abundance: .
CDR3nt: TGTGCCAGCAGCCGTTCTCAGGTTGGGCCCCAGCATTTT
CDR3aa: CASSRSQVGPQHF

d_gene: .
j_gene: TRBJ1-5
v_gene: TRBV7-3
abundance: .
CDR3nt: TGTGCCAGCAGCACACAGGCCCGGGAGCCCCAGCATTTT
CDR3aa: CASSTQAREPQHF

d_gene: .
j_gene: TRBJ1-4
v_gene: TRBV11-2
abundance: .
CDR3nt: TGTGCCAGCAGCTTGGGGTCAGGGCTGGGTGAAAAACTGTTTTTT
CDR3aa: CASSLGSGLGEKLFF

d_gene: TRBD2
j_gene: TRBJ2-3
v_gene: TRBV19
abundance: .
CDR3nt: TGTGCCAGTAGTCGCGGGGGAGTTGGAACGGCAGATACGCAGTATTTT
CDR3aa: CASSRGGVGTADTQYF

d_gene: TRBD2
j_gene: TRBJ2-2
v_gene: TRBV5-5
abundance: .
CDR3nt: TGTGCCAGCTTTAGGGGACTAGCCACCGGGGAGCTGTTTTTT
CDR3aa: CASFRGLATGELFF

d_gene: .
j_gene: TRBJ1-5
v_gene: TRBV27
abundance: .
CDR3nt: TGTGCCAGCAGTTTCAGAAGGCCCACAGGCAATCAGCCCCAGCATTTT
CDR3aa: CASSFRRPTGNQPQHF

d_gene: .
j_gene: TRBJ2-1
v_gene: TRBV20-1
abundance: .
CDR3nt: TGCAGTGCTAGTAACAGGGTGAATGAGCAGTTCTTC
CDR3aa: CSASNRVNEQFF

d_gene: .
j_gene: TRBJ1-2
v_gene: TRBV4-1
abundance: .
CDR3nt: TGCGCCAGCAGCCAACGCAGGCCGGGACAATCGGGCTATGGCTACACCTTC
CDR3aa: CASSQRRPGQSGYGYTF